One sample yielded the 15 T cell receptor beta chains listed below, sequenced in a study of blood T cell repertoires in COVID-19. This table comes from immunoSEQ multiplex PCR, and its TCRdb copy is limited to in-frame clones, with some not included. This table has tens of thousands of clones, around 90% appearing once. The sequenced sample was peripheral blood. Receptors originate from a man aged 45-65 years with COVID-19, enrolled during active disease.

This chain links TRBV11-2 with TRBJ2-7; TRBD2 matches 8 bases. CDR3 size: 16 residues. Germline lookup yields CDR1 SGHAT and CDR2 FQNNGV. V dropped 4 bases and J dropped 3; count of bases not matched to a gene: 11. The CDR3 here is CASSSLLAGQHYEQYF. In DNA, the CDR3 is TGTGCCAGCAGCTCCCTCCTAGCGGGTCAGCACTACGAGCAGTACTTC.

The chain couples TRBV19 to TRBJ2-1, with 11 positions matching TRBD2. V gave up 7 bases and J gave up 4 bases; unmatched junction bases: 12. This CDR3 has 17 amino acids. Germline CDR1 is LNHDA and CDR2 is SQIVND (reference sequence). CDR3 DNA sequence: TGTGCCAGTACCGATTCCTCGGCTAGCGGGGGGTACAATGAGCAGTTCTTC. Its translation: CASTDSSASGGYNEQFF.

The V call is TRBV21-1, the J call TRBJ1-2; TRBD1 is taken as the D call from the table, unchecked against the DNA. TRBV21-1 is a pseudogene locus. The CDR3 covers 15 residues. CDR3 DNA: TGTGCCAGCAGCAAAGGGGACAGGGAGAAGGATGGCTACACCTTC. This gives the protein CASSKGDREKDGYTF.

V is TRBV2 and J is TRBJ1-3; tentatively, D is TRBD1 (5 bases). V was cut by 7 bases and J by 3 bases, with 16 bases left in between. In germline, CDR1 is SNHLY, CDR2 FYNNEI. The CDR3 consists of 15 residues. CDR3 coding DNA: TGTGCCAGCATCCCGTTGGGGGGTCTTGGAAACACCATATATTTT. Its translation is CASIPLGGLGNTIYF.

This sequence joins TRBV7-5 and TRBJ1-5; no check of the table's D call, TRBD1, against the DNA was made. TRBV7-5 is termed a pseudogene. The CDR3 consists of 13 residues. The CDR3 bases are TGTGTCAGAAGCCTTCAGGGCAATCAGCCCCAGCATTTT. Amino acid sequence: CVRSLQGNQPQHF.

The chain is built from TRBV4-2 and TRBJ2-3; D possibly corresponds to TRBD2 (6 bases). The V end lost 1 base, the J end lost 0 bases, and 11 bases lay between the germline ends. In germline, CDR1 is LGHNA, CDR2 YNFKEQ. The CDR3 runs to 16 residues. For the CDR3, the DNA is TGTGCCAGCAGCCAAGCGGGAGCGGATAGCACAGATACGCAGTATTTT. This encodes CASSQAGADSTDTQYF.

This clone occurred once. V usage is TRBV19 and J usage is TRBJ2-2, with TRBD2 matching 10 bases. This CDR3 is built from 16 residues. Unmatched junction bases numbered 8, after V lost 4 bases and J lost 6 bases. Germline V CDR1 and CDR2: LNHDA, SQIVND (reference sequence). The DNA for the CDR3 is TGTGCCAGTAGTAAACCAAGCGGGAGGGCGTCCGGGGAGCTGTTTTTT. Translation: CASSKPSGRASGELFF.

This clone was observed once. The CDR3 sequence: CASSFSGTSGTNTDTQYF. The CDR3 DNA reads TGCGCCAGCAGCTTTAGCGGGACTAGCGGGACTAACACAGATACGCAGTATTTT. The V call is TRBV5-1, the J call TRBJ2-3, with 13 bases identical to TRBD2. The CDR3 is 18 residues long. Germline-derived CDR1 and CDR2 are SGHRS and YFSETQ. V was clipped by 2 bases and J by 2 bases; unmatched bases: 8.

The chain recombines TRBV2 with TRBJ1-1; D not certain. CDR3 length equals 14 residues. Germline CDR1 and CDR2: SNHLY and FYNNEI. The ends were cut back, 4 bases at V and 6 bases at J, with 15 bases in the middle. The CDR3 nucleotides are TGTGCCAGCAGTGGGAGGAGATACGGCTCTGAAGCTTTCTTT. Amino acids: CASSGRRYGSEAFF.

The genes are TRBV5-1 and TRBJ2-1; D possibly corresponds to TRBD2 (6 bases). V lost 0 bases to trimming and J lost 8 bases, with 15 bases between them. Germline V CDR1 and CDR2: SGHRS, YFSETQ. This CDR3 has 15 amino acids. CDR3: CASSLGDGGTHEQFF. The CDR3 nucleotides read TGCGCCAGCAGCTTGGGGGATGGGGGGACCCATGAGCAGTTCTTC.

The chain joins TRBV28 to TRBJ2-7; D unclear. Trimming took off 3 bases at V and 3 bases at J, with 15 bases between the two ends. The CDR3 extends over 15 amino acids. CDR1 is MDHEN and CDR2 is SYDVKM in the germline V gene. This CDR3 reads CASSLFAGSNYEQYF. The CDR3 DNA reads TGTGCCAGCAGTTTGTTTGCCGGGTCTAACTACGAGCAGTACTTC. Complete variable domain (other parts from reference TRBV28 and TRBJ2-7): DVKVTQSSRYLVKRTGEKVFLECVQDMDHENMFWYRQDPGLGLRLIYFSYDVKMKEKGDIPEGYSVSREKKERFSLILESASTNQTSMYLCASSLFAGSNYEQYFGPGTRLTVT.

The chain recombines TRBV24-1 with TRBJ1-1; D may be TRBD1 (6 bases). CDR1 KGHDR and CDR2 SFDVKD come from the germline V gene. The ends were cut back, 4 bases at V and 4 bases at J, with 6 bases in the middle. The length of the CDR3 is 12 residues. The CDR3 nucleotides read TGTGCCACCAGTGACAGGGGCACTGAAGCTTTCTTT. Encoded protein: CATSDRGTEAFF.

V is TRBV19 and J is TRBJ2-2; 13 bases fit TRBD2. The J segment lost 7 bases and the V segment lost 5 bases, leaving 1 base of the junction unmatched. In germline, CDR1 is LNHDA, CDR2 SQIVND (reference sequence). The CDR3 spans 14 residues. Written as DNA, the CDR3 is TGTGCCAGTAGTGGGACTAGCGGGGTCGGGGAGCTGTTTTTT. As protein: CASSGTSGVGELFF.

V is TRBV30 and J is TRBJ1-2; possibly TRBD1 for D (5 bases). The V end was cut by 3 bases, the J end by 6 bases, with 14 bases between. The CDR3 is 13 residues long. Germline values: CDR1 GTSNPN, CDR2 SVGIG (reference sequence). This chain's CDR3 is CAWRRDREHGYTF. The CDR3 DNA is TGTGCCTGGAGGCGGGACCGCGAGCATGGCTACACCTTC.

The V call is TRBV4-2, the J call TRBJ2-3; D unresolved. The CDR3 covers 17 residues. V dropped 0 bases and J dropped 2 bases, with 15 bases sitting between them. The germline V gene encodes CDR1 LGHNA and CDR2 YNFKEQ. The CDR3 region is CASSQDTARPYTDTQYF. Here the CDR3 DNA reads TGTGCCAGCAGCCAAGATACCGCTAGACCATACACAGATACGCAGTATTTT.